This section outlines one TCR beta chain sequence together with its context. The antigen remains undetermined. The J segment lost 3 bases and the V segment lost 10 bases, leaving 10 bases of the junction unmatched. This CDR3 is 14 amino acids long. Per the germline V gene, CDR1 is ENHRY and CDR2 is SYGVKD. The data belong to a study of Ad26.COV2.S vaccination and SARS-CoV-2 variants. The data were produced by immunoSEQ multiplex PCR, yet TCRdb's version contains in-frame clones alone and is incomplete. The sample carries 300,000 to 450,000 clones, 92% recorded once. Study results and limitations: Across vaccine and placebo recipients, the breadth of non-spike TCRs was similar. Total T cell responses were possibly underestimated by TCR breadth and depth analyses. People given the vaccine had a wider spike-specific TCR breadth than placebo recipients did.

The starting material was peripheral blood, obtained after recovery from COVID-19. The sequence was collected from a human donor who had recovered from COVID-19. V usage is TRBV10-3 and J usage is TRBJ1-2; 8 nucleotides line up with TRBD1. The CDR3 DNA reads as TGTGCCACACTCGGGGTGACAGGGGACTATGGCTACACCTTC. It translates to CATLGVTGDYGYTF.